The 9 T cell receptor beta chains in this list originate from one sample, sequenced in a study of cytomegalovirus exposure and HLA in healthy donors. Researchers ran the PCR with 60 Vbeta and 13 Jbeta primers. Clones were sequenced by immunoSEQ multiplex PCR, and TCRdb holds only the in-frame ones, with some missing. The data show around 150,000 clones, around four fifths seen once. Sequencing was done on a sample of PBMCs. Source of these receptors: a male donor in good health and CMV-seronegative.

The chain uses TRBV4-3 and TRBJ1-2, with 10 bases aligning to TRBD1. The CDR3 is 14 amino acids. Trimming removed 3 bases from V and 4 bases from J; junction bases left unmatched: 2. Germline values: CDR1 LGHNA, CDR2 YSLEER. Here the CDR3 reads CASSQGQGSYGYTF. The CDR3 nucleotides read TGCGCCAGCAGCCAGGGACAGGGGAGCTATGGCTACACCTTC.

V gene TRBV9 combines with J gene TRBJ2-6; 7 bases fit TRBD1. CDR1 is SGDLS and CDR2 is YYNGEE in the germline V gene. Unmatched junction bases numbered 12, after V lost 3 bases and J lost 0 bases. This CDR3 has 19 residues. CDR3 residues: CASSDRTGSDYSGANVLTF. DNA of the CDR3: TGTGCCAGCAGCGACCGGACAGGTTCTGATTACTCTGGGGCCAACGTCCTGACTTTC.

The V call is TRBV10-3, the J call TRBJ1-2; weak D call: TRBD1 (5 bases). Per the germline V gene, CDR1 is ENHRY and CDR2 is SYGVKD. Trimming stripped 3 bases from V and 2 bases from J, with 13 bases between. This CDR3 has 15 residues. CDR3: CAISDLGGLNYGYTF. DNA of the CDR3: TGTGCCATCAGTGACCTCGGGGGGTTGAACTATGGCTACACCTTC.

CDR3 amino acids: CASREGNTIYF. The CDR3 nucleotides are TGTGCCAGCAGGGAGGGGAACACCATATATTTT. The chain is built from TRBV6-4 and TRBJ1-3; D might be TRBD1 (5 bases). V gave up 6 bases and J gave up 7 bases, with 7 bases separating them. Germline V gene sequence: CDR1 MRHNA, CDR2 SNTAGT. The CDR3 consists of 11 residues.

The J gene is TRBJ2-7, the V gene TRBV19; the match to TRBD1 covers 9 bases. The CDR3 has 13 residues. The germline CDR1 and CDR2 sequences are LNHDA and SQIVND (reference sequence). Trimming cost V 5 bases and J 5 bases; bases outside gene matches: 4. CDR3 coding DNA: TGTGCCAGTAGTCAGGGACAGGGCGACGAGCAGTACTTC. Amino acids: CASSQGQGDEQYF. Using reference TRBV19 and TRBJ2-7 for the parts outside the CDR3, the full variable domain is DGGITQSPKYLFRKEGQNVTLSCEQNLNHDAMYWYRQDPGQGLRLIYYSQIVNDFQKGDIAEGYSVSREKKESFPLTVTSAQKNPTAFYLCASSQGQGDEQYFGPGTRLTVT.

This clone has a single count. The chain is built from TRBV30 and TRBJ1-2; the match to TRBD1 covers 7 bases. The CDR3 totals 17 residues. Germline-derived CDR1 and CDR2 are GTSNPN and SVGIG (reference sequence). V shed 0 bases and J 4 bases; nucleotides not matched to a gene: 14. For the CDR3, the DNA is TGTGCCTGGAGTGTAGGGGACAGCCTAAAATGGACCTATGGCTACACCTTC. Translation gives CAWSVGDSLKWTYGYTF. Full variable domain (remainder filled in from reference TRBV30 and TRBJ1-2): SQTIHQWPATLVQPVGSPLSLECTVEGTSNPNLYWYRQAAGRGLQLLFYSVGIGQISSEVPQNLSASRPQDRQFILSSKKLLLSDSGFYLCAWSVGDSLKWTYGYTFGSGTRLTVV.

The rearrangement joins TRBV14 to TRBJ2-5, with D possibly being TRBD2 (7 bases). The V and J ends lost 5 bases and 4 bases respectively, with 17 bases between them. The germline gives CDR1 SGHDN, CDR2 FVKESK. CDR3 length: 15 amino acids. The CDR3 bases are TGTGCCAGCAGCTACTTGGAGGGGGGGCGAGAGACCCAGTACTTC. It is translated as CASSYLEGGRETQYF.

V and J are TRBV28 and TRBJ1-4; TRBD1 matches 11 bases. The CDR3 runs 15 residues. CDR1 and CDR2 (germline): MDHEN, SYDVKM. J gave up 5 bases and V 5 bases, and 4 bases lay outside the gene matches. The CDR3 loop is CASSIGTGGNEKLFF. For the CDR3, the DNA is TGTGCCAGCAGTATAGGGACAGGGGGGAATGAAAAACTGTTTTTT.

This clone was seen just once. V and J are TRBV13 and TRBJ1-1, with a weak D call TRBD1 (5 bases). The germline V and J ends were trimmed by 5 bases and 3 bases, with 13 bases remaining between them. CDR3 length: 14 amino acids. Per the germline V gene, CDR1 is PRHDT and CDR2 is FYEKMQ (reference sequence). The CDR3 reads CASSTKGTYTEAFF. The CDR3 DNA follows: TGTGCCAGCAGCACGAAAGGGACTTACACTGAAGCTTTCTTT.